The source of this T cell receptor beta chain is a study of identical twins. Unique molecular identifiers were present on the cDNA, and a universal primer site came from template switching. TCRdb re-called the 5' RACE reads through MiXCR, storing one row per CDR3 protein. This sample yields roughly 1,500,000 distinct CDR3 sequences, of which roughly a third are seen a single time; approximately 0.25% belongs to the top ten. The CDR3 sequence is 12 residues long. V lost 9 bases to trimming and J lost 2 bases, with 11 bases between them. Looked up from germline, CDR1 is MDHEN and CDR2 is SYDVKM. Study-level results: Among beta out-of-frame sequences, excess sharing between twins appeared weaker.

This clonotype was seen at least ten times. Antigen unknown. The chain couples TRBV28 to TRBJ2-7; D possibly corresponds to TRBD1 (6 bases). The origin of this receptor is a newborn girl in good health. Sequenced: cord blood. CDR3 protein: CASTGSAYEQYF. The CDR3 DNA reads TGTGCCAGTACAGGGAGCGCCTACGAGCAGTACTTC.